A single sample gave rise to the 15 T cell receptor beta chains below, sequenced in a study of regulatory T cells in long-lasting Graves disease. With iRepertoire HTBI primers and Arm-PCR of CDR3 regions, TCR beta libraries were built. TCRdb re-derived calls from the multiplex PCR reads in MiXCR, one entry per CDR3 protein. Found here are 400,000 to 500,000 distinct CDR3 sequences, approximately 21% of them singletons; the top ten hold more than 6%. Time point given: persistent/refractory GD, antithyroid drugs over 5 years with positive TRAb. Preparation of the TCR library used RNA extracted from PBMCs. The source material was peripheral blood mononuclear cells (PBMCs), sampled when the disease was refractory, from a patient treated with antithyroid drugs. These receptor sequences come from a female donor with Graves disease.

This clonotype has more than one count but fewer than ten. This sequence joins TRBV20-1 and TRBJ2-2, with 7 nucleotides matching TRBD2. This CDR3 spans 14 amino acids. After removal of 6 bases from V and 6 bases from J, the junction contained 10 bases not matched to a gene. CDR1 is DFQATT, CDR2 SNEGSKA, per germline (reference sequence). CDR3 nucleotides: TGCAGTGCACCTGGGGGAGGGCGTTCCGGGGAGCTGTTTTTT. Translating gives CSAPGGGRSGELFF.

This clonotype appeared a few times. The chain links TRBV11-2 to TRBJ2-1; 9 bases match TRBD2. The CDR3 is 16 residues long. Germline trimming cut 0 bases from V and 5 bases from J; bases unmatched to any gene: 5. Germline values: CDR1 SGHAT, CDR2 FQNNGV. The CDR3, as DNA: TGTGCCAGCAGCTTAGAGGCTAGCGGGACACACAATGAGCAGTTCTTC. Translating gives CASSLEASGTHNEQFF.

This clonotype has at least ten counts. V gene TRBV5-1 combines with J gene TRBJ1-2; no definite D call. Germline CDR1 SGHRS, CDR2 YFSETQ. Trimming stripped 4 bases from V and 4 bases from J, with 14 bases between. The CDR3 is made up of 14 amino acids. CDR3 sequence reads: CASSRTEEGYGYTF. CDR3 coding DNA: TGCGCCAGCAGCCGAACGGAAGAGGGCTATGGCTACACCTTC.

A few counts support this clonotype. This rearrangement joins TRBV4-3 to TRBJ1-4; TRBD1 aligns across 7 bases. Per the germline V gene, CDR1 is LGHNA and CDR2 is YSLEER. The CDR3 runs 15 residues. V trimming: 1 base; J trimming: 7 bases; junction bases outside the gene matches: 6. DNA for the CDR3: TGCGCCAGCAGCCAAGGAGTGCAGGGGGGTGAAAAACTGTTTTTT. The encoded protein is CASSQGVQGGEKLFF.

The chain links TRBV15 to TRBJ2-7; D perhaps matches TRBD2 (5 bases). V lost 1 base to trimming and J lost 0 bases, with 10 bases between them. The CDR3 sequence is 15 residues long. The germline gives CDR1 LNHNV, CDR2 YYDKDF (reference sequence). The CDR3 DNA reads TGTGCCACCAGCAGAGCCGGGGTTAGCTCCTACGAGCAGTACTTC. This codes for CATSRAGVSSYEQYF.

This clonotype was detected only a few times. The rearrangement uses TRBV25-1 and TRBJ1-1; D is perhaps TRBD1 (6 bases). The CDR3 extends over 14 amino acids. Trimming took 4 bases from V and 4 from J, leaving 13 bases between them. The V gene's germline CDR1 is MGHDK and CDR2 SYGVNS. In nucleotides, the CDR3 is TGTGCCAGCAGTGCAGGGGCCGGGGGCACTGAAGCTTTCTTT. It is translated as CASSAGAGGTEAFF.

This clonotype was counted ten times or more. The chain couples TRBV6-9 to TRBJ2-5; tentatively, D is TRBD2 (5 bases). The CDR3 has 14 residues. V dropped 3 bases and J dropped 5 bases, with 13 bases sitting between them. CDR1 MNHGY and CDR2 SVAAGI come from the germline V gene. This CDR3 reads CASSYSRGGETQYF. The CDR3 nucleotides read TGTGCCAGCAGTTACTCACGGGGTGGGGAGACCCAGTACTTC.

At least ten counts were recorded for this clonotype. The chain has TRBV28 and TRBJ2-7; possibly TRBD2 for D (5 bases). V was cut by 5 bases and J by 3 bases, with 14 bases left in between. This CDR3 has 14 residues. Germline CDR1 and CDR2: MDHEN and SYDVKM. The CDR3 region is CASSPGGQYYEQYF. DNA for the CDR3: TGTGCCAGCAGTCCCGGCGGGCAGTACTACGAGCAGTACTTC.

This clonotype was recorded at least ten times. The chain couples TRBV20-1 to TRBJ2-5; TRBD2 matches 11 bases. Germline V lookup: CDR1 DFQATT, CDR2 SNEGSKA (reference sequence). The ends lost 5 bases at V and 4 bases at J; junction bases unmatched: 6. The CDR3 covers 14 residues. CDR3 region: CSAVAGGPRETQYF. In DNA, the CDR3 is TGCAGTGCTGTAGCGGGGGGGCCAAGAGAGACCCAGTACTTC.

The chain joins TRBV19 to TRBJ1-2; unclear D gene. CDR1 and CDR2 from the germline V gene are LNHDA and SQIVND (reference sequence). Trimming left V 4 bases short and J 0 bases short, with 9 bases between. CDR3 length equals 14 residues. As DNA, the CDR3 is TGTGCCAGTAGTAGCATCAGCACTAACTATGGCTACACCTTC. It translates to CASSSISTNYGYTF.

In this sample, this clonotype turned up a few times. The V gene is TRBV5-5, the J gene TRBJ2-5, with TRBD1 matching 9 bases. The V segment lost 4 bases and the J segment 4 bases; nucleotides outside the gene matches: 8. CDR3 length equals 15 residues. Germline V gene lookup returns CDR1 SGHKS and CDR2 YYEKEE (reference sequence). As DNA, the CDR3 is TGTGCCAGCAGCCAGGGACCGGGACAGGGAGAGACCCAGTACTTC. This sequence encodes CASSQGPGQGETQYF.

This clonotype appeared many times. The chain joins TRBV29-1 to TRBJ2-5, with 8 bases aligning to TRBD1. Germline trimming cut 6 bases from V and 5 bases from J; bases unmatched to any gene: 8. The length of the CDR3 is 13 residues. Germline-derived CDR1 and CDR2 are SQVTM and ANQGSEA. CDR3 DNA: TGCAGCGTATCGGACAGGGTGGCGGAGACCCAGTACTTC. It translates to CSVSDRVAETQYF.

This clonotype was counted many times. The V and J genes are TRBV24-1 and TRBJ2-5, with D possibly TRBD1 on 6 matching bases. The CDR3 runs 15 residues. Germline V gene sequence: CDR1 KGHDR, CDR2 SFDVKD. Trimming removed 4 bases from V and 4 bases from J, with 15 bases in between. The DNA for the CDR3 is TGTGCCACCAGTGACCCGAGGGTCAGGGGAGAGACCCAGTACTTC. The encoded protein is CATSDPRVRGETQYF.

The CDR3 sequence is CASGLTMEGEKLFF. In DNA form, the CDR3 reads TGTGCTAGTGGTTTGACTATGGAGGGAGAAAAACTGTTTTTT. This chain joins TRBV12-5 and TRBJ1-4; no firm D call. From germline, CDR1 is LGHNT and CDR2 FRNRAP. The CDR3 extends over 14 amino acids. Trimming took off 2 bases at V and 8 bases at J, with 12 bases between the two ends.

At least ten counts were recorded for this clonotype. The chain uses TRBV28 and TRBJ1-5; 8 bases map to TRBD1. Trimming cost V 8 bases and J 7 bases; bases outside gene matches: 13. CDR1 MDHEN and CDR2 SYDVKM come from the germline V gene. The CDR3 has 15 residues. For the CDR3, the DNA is TGTGCCAGCTGTGGCACACACAGGGGGAAGCAGCCCCAGCATTTT. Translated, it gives CASCGTHRGKQPQHF.